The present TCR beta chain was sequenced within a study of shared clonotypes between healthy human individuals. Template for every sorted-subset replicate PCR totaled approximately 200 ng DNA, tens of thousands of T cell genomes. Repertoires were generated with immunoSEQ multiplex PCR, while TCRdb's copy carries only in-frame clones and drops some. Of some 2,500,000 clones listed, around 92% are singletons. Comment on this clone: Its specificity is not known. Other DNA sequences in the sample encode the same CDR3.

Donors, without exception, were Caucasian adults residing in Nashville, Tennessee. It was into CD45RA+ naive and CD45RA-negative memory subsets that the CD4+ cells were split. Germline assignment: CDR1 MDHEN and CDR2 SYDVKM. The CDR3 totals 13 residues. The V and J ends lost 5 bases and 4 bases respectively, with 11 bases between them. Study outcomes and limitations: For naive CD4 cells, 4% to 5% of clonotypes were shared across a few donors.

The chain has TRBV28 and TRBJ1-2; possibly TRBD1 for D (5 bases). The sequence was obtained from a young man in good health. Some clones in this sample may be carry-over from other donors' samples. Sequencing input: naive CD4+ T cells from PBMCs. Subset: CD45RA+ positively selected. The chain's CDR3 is CASSPRQSYGYTF. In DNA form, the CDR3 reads TGTGCCAGCAGTCCCAGACAGAGCTATGGCTACACCTTC.